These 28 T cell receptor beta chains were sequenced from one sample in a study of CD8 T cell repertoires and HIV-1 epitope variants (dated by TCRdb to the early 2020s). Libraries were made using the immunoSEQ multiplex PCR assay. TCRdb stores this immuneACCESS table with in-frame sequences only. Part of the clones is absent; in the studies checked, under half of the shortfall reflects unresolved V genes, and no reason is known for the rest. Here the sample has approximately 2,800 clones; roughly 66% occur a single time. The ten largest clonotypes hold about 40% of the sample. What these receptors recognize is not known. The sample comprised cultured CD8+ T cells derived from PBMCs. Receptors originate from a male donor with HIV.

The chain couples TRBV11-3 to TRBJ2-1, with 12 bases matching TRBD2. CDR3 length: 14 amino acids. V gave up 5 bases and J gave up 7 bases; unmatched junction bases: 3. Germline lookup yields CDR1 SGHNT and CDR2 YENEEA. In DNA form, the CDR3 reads TGTGCCAGCAGCCTAGCGGGGGGGACGAATGAGCAGTTCTTC. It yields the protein CASSLAGGTNEQFF.

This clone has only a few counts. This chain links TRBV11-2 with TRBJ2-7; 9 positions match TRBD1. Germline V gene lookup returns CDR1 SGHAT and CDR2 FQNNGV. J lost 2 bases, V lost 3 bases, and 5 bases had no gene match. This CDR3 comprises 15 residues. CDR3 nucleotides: TGTGCCAGCAGCTTCACGGGACAGGGAGCCTACGAGCAGTACTTC. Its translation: CASSFTGQGAYEQYF. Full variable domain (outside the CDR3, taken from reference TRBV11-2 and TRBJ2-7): EAGVAQSPRYKIIEKRQSVAFWCNPISGHATLYWYQQILGQGPKLLIQFQNNGVVDDSQLPKDRFSAERLKGVDSTLKIQPAKLEDSAVYLCASSFTGQGAYEQYFGPGTRLTVT.

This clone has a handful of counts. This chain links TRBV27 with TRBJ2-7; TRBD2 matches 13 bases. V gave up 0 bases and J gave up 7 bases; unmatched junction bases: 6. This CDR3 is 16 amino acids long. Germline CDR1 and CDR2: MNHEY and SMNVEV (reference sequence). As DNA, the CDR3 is TGTGCCAGCAGTTTATCGTCGACTAGCGGGAGGAGGGAGCAGTACTTC. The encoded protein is CASSLSSTSGRREQYF.

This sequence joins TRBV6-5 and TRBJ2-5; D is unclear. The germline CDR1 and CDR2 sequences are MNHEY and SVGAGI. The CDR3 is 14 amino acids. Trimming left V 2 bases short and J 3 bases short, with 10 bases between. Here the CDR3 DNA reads TGTGCCAGCAGTTACGGAGAGGCGGAAGAGACCCAGTACTTC. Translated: CASSYGEAEETQYF.

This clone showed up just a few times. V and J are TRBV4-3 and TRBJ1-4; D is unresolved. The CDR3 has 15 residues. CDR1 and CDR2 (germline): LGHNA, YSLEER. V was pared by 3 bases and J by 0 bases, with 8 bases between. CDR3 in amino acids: CASSHSTATNEKLFF. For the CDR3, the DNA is TGCGCCAGCAGCCACTCAACCGCAACTAATGAAAAACTGTTTTTT.

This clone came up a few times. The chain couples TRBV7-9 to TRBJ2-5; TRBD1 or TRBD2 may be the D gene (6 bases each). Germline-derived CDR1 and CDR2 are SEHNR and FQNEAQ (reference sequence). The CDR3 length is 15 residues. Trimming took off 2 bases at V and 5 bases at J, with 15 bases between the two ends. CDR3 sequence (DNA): TGTGCCAGCAGCTTATCTGGGGGGCCGGGCGAGACCCAGTACTTC. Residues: CASSLSGGPGETQYF.

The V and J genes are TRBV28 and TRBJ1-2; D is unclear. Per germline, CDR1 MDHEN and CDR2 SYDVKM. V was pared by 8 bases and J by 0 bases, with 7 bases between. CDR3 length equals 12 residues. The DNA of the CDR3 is TGTGCCAGCTCCGGGGCTAACTATGGCTACACCTTC. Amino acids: CASSGANYGYTF.

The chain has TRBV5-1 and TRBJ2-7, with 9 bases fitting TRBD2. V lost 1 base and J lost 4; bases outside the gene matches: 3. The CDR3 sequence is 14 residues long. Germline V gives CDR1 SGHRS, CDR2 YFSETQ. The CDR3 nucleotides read TGCGCCAGCAGCTTGCGGCGGGAGGGGTACGAGCAGTACTTC. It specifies CASSLRREGYEQYF. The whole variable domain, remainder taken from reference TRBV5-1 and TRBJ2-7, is KAGVTQTPRYLIKTRGQQVTLSCSPISGHRSVSWYQQTPGQGLQFLFEYFSETQRNKGNFPGRFSGRQFSNSRSEMNVSTLELGDSALYLCASSLRREGYEQYFGPGTRLTVT.

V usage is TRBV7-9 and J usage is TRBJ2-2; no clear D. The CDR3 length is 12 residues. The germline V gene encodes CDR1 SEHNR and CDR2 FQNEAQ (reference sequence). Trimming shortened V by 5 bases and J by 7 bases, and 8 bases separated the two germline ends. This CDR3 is CASSLQDGELFF. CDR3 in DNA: TGTGCCAGCAGCCTTCAGGACGGGGAGCTGTTTTTT.

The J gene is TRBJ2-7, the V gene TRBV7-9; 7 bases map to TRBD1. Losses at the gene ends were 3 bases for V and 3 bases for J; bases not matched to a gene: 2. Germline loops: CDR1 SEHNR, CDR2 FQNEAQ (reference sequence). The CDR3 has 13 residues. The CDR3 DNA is TGTGCCAGCAGCTTCGACAGGGACTACGAGCAGTACTTC. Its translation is CASSFDRDYEQYF. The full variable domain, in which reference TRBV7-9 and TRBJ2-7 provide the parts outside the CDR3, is DTGVSQNPRHKITKRGQNVTFRCDPISEHNRLYWYRQTLGQGPEFLTYFQNEAQLEKSRLLSDRFSAERPKGSFSTLEIQRTEQGDSAMYLCASSFDRDYEQYFGPGTRLTVT.

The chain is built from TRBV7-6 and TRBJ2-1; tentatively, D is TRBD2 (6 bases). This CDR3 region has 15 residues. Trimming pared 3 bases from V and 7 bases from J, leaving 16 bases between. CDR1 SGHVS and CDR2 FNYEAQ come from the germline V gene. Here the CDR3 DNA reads TGTGCCAGCAGCTTGGGTCAGGGACTGTATAATGAGCAGTTCTTC. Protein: CASSLGQGLYNEQFF.

Here the CDR3 DNA reads TGTGCCAGCAGCGTCACAGATACGCAGTATTTT. Translating gives CASSVTDTQYF. V gene TRBV5-6 combines with J gene TRBJ2-3; D not certain. Between the trimmed V and J ends, which lost 4 bases and 2 bases, there was a span of 2 bases. There are 11 residues in the CDR3. Per the germline V gene, CDR1 is SGHDT and CDR2 is YYEEEE.

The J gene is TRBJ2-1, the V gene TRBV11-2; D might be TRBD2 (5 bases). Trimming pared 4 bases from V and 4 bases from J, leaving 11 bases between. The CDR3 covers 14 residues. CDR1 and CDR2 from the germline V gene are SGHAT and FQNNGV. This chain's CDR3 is CASSWETRYNEQFF. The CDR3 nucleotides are TGTGCCAGCAGCTGGGAGACTCGGTACAATGAGCAGTTCTTC.

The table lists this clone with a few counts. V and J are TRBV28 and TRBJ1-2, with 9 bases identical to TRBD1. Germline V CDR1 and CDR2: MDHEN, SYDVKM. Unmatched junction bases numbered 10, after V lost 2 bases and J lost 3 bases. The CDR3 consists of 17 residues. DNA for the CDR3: TGTGCCAGCAGTTTAGTGCCACAGGGGGCGGGGGACTATGGCTACACCTTC. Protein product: CASSLVPQGAGDYGYTF.

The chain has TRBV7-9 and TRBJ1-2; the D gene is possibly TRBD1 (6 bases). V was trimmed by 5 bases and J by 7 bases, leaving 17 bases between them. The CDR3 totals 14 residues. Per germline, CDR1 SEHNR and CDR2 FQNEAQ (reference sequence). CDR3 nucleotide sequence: TGTGCCAGCAGCAAAGTTGGGGGGCCGGGTGGCTACACCTTC. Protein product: CASSKVGGPGGYTF.

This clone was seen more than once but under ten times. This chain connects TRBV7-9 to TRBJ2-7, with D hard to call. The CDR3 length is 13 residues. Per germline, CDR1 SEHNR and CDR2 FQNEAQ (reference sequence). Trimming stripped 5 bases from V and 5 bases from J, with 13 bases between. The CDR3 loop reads CASSPPNENEQYF. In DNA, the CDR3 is TGTGCCAGCAGCCCCCCGAATGAGAACGAGCAGTACTTC. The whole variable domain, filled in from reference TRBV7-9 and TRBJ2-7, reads DTGVSQNPRHKITKRGQNVTFRCDPISEHNRLYWYRQTLGQGPEFLTYFQNEAQLEKSRLLSDRFSAERPKGSFSTLEIQRTEQGDSAMYLCASSPPNENEQYFGPGTRLTVT.

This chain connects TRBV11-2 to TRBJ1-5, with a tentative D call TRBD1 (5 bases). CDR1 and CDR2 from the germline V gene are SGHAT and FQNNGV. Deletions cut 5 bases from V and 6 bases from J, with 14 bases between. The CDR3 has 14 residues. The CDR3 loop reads CASSRDQEGQPQHF. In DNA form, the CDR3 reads TGTGCCAGCAGCAGGGACCAGGAGGGTCAGCCCCAGCATTTT.

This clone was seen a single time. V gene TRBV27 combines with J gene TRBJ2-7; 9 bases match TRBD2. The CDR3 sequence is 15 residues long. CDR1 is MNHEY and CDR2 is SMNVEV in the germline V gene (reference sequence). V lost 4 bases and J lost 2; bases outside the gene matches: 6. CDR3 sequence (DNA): TGTGCCAGCAGTTCCCACCCTAGCGGGACCTACGAGCAGTACTTC. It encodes CASSSHPSGTYEQYF.

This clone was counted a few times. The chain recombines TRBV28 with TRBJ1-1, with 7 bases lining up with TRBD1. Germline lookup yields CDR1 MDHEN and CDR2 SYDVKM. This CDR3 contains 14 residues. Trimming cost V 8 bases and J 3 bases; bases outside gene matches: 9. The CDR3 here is CASAIQGGDTEAFF. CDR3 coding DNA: TGTGCCAGCGCCATCCAGGGGGGAGACACTGAAGCTTTCTTT.

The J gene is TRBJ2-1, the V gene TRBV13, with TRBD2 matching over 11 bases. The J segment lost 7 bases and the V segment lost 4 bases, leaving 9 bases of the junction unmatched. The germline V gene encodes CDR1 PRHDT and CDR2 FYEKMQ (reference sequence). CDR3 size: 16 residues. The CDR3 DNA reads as TGTGCCAGCAGCTCGGGACTAGCGGATGAACTAAATGAGCAGTTCTTC. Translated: CASSSGLADELNEQFF.

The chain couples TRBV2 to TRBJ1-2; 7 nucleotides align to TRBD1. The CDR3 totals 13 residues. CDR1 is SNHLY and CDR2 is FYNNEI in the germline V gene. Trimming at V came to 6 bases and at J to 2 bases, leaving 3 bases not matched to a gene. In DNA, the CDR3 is TGTGCCAGCAGGGGGGGACAGAACTATGGCTACACCTTC. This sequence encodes CASRGGQNYGYTF.

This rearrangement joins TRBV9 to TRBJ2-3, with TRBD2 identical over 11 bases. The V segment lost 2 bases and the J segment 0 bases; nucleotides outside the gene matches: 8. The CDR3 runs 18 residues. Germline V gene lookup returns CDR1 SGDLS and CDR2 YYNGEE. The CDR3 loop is CASSVRLAGGPSTDTQYF. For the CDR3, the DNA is TGTGCCAGCAGCGTGAGGCTAGCGGGGGGCCCTAGCACAGATACGCAGTATTTT.

CDR3 in DNA: TGTGCCAGCGAGGGACAGGGGAAATACAATGAGCAGTTCTTC. Protein: CASEGQGKYNEQFF. This sequence joins TRBV25-1 and TRBJ2-1; 10 bases match TRBD1. The CDR3 has 14 amino acids. From germline, CDR1 is MGHDK and CDR2 SYGVNS. Trimming took 8 bases from V and 4 from J; bases not matched to a gene: 5.

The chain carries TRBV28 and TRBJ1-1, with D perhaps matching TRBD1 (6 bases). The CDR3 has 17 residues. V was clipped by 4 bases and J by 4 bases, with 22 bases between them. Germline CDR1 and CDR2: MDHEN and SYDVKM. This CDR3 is CASSSPGTRVISTEAFF. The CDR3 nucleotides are TGTGCCAGCAGTTCCCCCGGGACACGCGTGATTTCCACTGAAGCTTTCTTT.

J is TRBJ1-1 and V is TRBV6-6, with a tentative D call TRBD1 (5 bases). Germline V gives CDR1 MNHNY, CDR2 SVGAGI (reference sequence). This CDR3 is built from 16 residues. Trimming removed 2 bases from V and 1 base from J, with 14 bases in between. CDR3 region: CASSYGAVGENTEAFF. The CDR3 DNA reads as TGTGCCAGCAGTTACGGGGCCGTGGGGGAGAACACTGAAGCTTTCTTT.

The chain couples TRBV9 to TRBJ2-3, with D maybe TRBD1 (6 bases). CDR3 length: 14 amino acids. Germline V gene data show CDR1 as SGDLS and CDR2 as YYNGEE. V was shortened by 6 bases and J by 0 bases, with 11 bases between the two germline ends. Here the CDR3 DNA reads TGTGCCAGCAAGAGTACAGGGAGCACAGATACGCAGTATTTT. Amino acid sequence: CASKSTGSTDTQYF.

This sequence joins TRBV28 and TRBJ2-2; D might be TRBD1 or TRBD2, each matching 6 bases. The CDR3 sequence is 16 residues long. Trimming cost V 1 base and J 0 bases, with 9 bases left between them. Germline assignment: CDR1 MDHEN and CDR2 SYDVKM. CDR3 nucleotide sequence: TGTGCCAGCAGTTTATTGGGGGGCACGAACACCGGGGAGCTGTTTTTT. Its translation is CASSLLGGTNTGELFF.

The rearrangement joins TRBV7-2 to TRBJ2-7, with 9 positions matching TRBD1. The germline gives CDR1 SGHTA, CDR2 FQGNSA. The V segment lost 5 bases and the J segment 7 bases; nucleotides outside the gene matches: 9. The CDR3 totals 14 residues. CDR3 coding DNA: TGTGCCAGCAGCCATATAGCAGGGACAGGGGAGCAGTACTTC. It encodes CASSHIAGTGEQYF.